These 30 T cell receptor beta chains originate from one sample sequenced in a study of cytomegalovirus exposure and HLA in healthy donors. PCR used 60 Vbeta primers and 13 Jbeta primers. The repertoire was sequenced with immunoSEQ multiplex PCR; TCRdb's copy has only in-frame clones and lacks some. The table lists about 110,000 clones, around 75% of them singletons. The sequenced sample was PBMCs. The receptors stem from a man aged 35-49 years in good health and CMV-seronegative.

This sequence joins TRBV11-2 and TRBJ2-5; D possibly corresponds to TRBD1 (6 bases). The germline V gene has CDR1 SGHAT and CDR2 FQNNGV. CDR3 length equals 12 residues. Deletions cut 5 bases from V and 5 bases from J, with 9 bases between. CDR3 region: CASSARGETQYF. The CDR3 region has the DNA TGTGCCAGCAGCGCGAGGGGGGAGACCCAGTACTTC. Based on the CDR3 plus reference TRBV11-2 and TRBJ2-5, the full variable domain is EAGVAQSPRYKIIEKRQSVAFWCNPISGHATLYWYQQILGQGPKLLIQFQNNGVVDDSQLPKDRFSAERLKGVDSTLKIQPAKLEDSAVYLCASSARGETQYFGPGTRLLVL.

The chain is built from TRBV7-2 and TRBJ2-2, with 9 bases that match TRBD1. The V and J ends lost 4 bases and 5 bases, in that order; junction bases with no gene match: 8. The CDR3 has 16 amino acids. CDR1 and CDR2 (germline): SGHTA, FQGNSA. The CDR3 loop is CASSSRDRAPTGELFF. The DNA of the CDR3 is TGTGCCAGCAGCTCTCGGGACAGGGCACCGACCGGGGAGCTGTTTTTT.

This clone has more than one count but fewer than ten. The chain is built from TRBV15 and TRBJ2-7; 9 nucleotides align to TRBD1. CDR1 is LNHNV and CDR2 is YYDKDF in the germline V gene (reference sequence). The CDR3 has 16 amino acids. With 0 bases clipped from V and 3 bases from J, the junction kept 6 bases outside the gene matches. The CDR3: CATSRDLPGQGYEQYF. The CDR3 nucleotides read TGTGCCACCAGCAGAGACTTACCGGGACAGGGCTACGAGCAGTACTTC.

This chain links TRBV7-2 with TRBJ2-4, with 8 positions matching TRBD2. Germline-derived CDR1 and CDR2 are SGHTA and FQGNSA. The CDR3 totals 16 residues. The V gene end was trimmed by 7 bases and the J gene end by 0 bases; junction bases not matched to a gene: 8. The CDR3 DNA is TGTGCCAGCACCTTCCAGCGGGGGCTAGCCAAAAACATTCAGTACTTC. Protein sequence: CASTFQRGLAKNIQYF. Based on the CDR3 plus reference TRBV7-2 and TRBJ2-4, the full variable domain is GAGVSQSPSNKVTEKGKDVELRCDPISGHTALYWYRQSLGQGLEFLIYFQGNSAPDKSGLPSDRFSAERTGGSVSTLTIQRTQQEDSAVYLCASTFQRGLAKNIQYFGAGTRLSVL.

In DNA, the CDR3 is TGTGCCAGCAGCTTGGTAGGGGCAGGTAAAGAGACCCAGTACTTC. Its translation: CASSLVGAGKETQYF. This rearrangement joins TRBV5-6 to TRBJ2-5; TRBD1 is a possible D gene (5 bases). V was shortened by 0 bases and J by 3 bases, with 12 bases between the two germline ends. Germline loops: CDR1 SGHDT, CDR2 YYEEEE. The CDR3 runs 15 residues.

V and J are TRBV2 and TRBJ2-3; 8 nucleotides line up with TRBD2. CDR1 SNHLY and CDR2 FYNNEI come from the germline V gene. V was pared by 8 bases and J by 2 bases, with 3 bases of the junction left unmatched. CDR3 length: 13 residues. CDR3 nucleotides: TGTGCCAGCTCGGGGGGGGTCACAGATACGCAGTATTTT. Its translation: CASSGGVTDTQYF.

The chain combines TRBV19 with TRBJ2-5, with TRBD2 as a possible D gene (5 bases). The CDR3 loop spans 15 amino acids. Germline CDR1 and CDR2: LNHDA and SQIVND (reference sequence). The V end lost 5 bases, the J end lost 3 bases, and 16 bases lay between the germline ends. The chain's CDR3 is CASSLDRDYKETQYF. For the CDR3, the DNA is TGTGCCAGTAGTCTGGACCGAGACTACAAAGAGACCCAGTACTTC. Drawing the rest from reference TRBV19 and TRBJ2-5, the complete variable domain is DGGITQSPKYLFRKEGQNVTLSCEQNLNHDAMYWYRQDPGQGLRLIYYSQIVNDFQKGDIAEGYSVSREKKESFPLTVTSAQKNPTAFYLCASSLDRDYKETQYFGPGTRLLVL.

This chain connects TRBV5-4 to TRBJ2-7; a weak D match, TRBD2 (5 bases). V lost 6 bases and J lost 7, with 11 bases in between. Germline-derived CDR1 and CDR2 are SGHNT and YYREEE (reference sequence). The CDR3 is 11 amino acids. Written as DNA, the CDR3 is TGTGCCAGCATCCGAGAGGGAGAGCAGTACTTC. Translation gives CASIREGEQYF.

This clone appeared a few times. The chain links TRBV5-1 to TRBJ2-2; 7 bases match TRBD2. The ends lost 3 bases at V and 0 bases at J; junction bases unmatched: 5. The CDR3 totals 16 residues. CDR1 is SGHRS, CDR2 YFSETQ, per germline. The CDR3 DNA follows: TGCGCCAGCAGCTATTCCGGGACTACGAACACCGGGGAGCTGTTTTTT. This translates into CASSYSGTTNTGELFF.

In its sample, this clone was seen once. The chain joins TRBV25-1 to TRBJ2-3; D uncertain. Germline CDR1 is MGHDK and CDR2 is SYGVNS. With 1 base removed from V and 7 bases from J, the gap between germline ends came to 9 bases. CDR3 length equals 13 residues. The CDR3 sequence: CASSESAVNTQYF. The CDR3 DNA reads TGTGCCAGCAGTGAATCCGCGGTGAATACGCAGTATTTT. The full variable domain, its missing parts supplied by reference TRBV25-1 and TRBJ2-3, is EADIYQTPRYLVIGTGKKITLECSQTMGHDKMYWYQQDPGMELHLIHYSYGVNSTEKGDLSSESTVSRIRTEHFPLTLESARPSHTSQYLCASSESAVNTQYFGPGTRLTVL.

The CDR3 DNA sequence: TGTGCCAGCAGCAGAAGCCGGGACACTAACTATGGCTACACCTTC. It codes for CASSRSRDTNYGYTF. The V and J genes are TRBV4-2 and TRBJ1-2; a weak D match, TRBD1 (6 bases). This CDR3 spans 15 amino acids. Trimming shortened V by 5 bases and J by 0 bases, and 13 bases separated the two germline ends. Germline loops: CDR1 LGHNA, CDR2 YNFKEQ.

In its sample, this clone was seen a few times. This rearrangement joins TRBV9 to TRBJ2-1, with 7 bases that match TRBD2. V dropped 0 bases and J dropped 7; count of bases not matched to a gene: 4. The CDR3 is 14 residues long. Germline V gene sequence: CDR1 SGDLS, CDR2 YYNGEE. CDR3 region: CASSVDRAGNEQFF. DNA for the CDR3: TGTGCCAGCAGCGTAGATCGAGCGGGGAATGAGCAGTTCTTC. Filled out from reference TRBV9 and TRBJ2-1, the complete variable domain reads DSGVTQTPKHLITATGQRVTLRCSPRSGDLSVYWYQQSLDQGLQFLIQYYNGEERAKGNILERFSAQQFPDLHSELNLSSLELGDSALYFCASSVDRAGNEQFFGPGTRLTVL.

This clone was seen only a few times. The CDR3 spells CASSSMTGPAGNTIYF. The CDR3 DNA reads TGTGCCAGCAGCTCGATGACAGGGCCAGCTGGAAACACCATATATTTT. The chain joins TRBV5-5 to TRBJ1-3; TRBD1 aligns across 7 bases. This CDR3 comprises 16 residues. Germline CDR1 reads SGHKS; CDR2 reads YYEKEE (reference sequence). V dropped 3 bases and J dropped 2; count of bases not matched to a gene: 8.

This clone has more than one count but fewer than ten. V is TRBV15 and J is TRBJ1-3; D ambiguous. Germline CDR1 is LNHNV and CDR2 is YYDKDF (reference sequence). The CDR3 loop spans 15 amino acids. Trimming removed 0 bases from V and 4 bases from J, with 10 bases in between. CDR3 protein: CATSRDSRRGNTIYF. The CDR3 DNA is TGTGCCACCAGCAGAGATTCGAGGAGAGGAAACACCATATATTTT.

The V gene is TRBV2, the J gene TRBJ2-7; TRBD1 aligns across 9 bases. The CDR3 sequence is 14 residues long. Germline V gene data show CDR1 as SNHLY and CDR2 as FYNNEI. V was clipped by 4 bases and J by 6 bases; unmatched bases: 7. The CDR3 protein is CASSGQGEGFEQYF. The CDR3 nucleotides read TGTGCCAGCAGTGGACAGGGGGAGGGGTTCGAGCAGTACTTC.

The chain combines TRBV5-1 with TRBJ1-1; a weak D match, TRBD1 (5 bases). CDR3 length: 16 amino acids. Germline V lookup: CDR1 SGHRS, CDR2 YFSETQ. V was cut by 0 bases and J by 1 base, with 13 bases left in between. The CDR3 DNA is TGCGCCAGCAGCTTGGGTCTAGGACACAAGAACACTGAAGCTTTCTTT. Encoded protein: CASSLGLGHKNTEAFF.

V and J are TRBV10-2 and TRBJ2-1; 14 bases match TRBD2. Trimming at V came to 7 bases and at J to 8 bases, leaving 13 bases not matched to a gene. Germline-derived CDR1 and CDR2 are WSHSY and SAAADI. The CDR3 is made up of 17 amino acids. In nucleotides, the CDR3 is TGCGCCAGCAATGGACTAGCGGGGGGTTCAGGGAAGGATGAGCAGTTCTTC. Protein product: CASNGLAGGSGKDEQFF.

The chain recombines TRBV19 with TRBJ2-7; perhaps TRBD1 as D (6 bases). Germline V CDR1 and CDR2: LNHDA, SQIVND (reference sequence). V was trimmed by 5 bases and J by 9 bases, leaving 17 bases between them. The CDR3 totals 13 residues. The CDR3 spells CASSVQGLEGQYF. The CDR3 DNA sequence: TGTGCCAGTAGTGTACAGGGCCTCGAGGGGCAGTACTTC.

V and J are TRBV15 and TRBJ2-5; 7 bases are a match to TRBD2. V lost 1 base to trimming and J lost 4 bases; unmatched junction nucleotides: 6. The CDR3 consists of 15 residues. Germline-derived CDR1 and CDR2 are LNHNV and YYDKDF (reference sequence). The CDR3 is CATSRAAGRAETQYF. Written as DNA, the CDR3 is TGTGCCACCAGCAGAGCAGCGGGGAGGGCAGAGACCCAGTACTTC.

The chain joins TRBV5-1 to TRBJ2-5, with 15 bases fitting TRBD2. Germline assignment: CDR1 SGHRS and CDR2 YFSETQ. CDR3 length equals 18 residues. V lost 1 base and J lost 4; bases outside the gene matches: 8. CDR3: CASSLRTSGGALGETQYF. The CDR3 bases are TGCGCCAGCAGCTTGAGGACTAGCGGGGGGGCCTTGGGAGAGACCCAGTACTTC.

The chain joins TRBV7-8 to TRBJ2-5; 8 nucleotides align to TRBD2. The assigned J gene may be wrong: the sequence end matches TRBJ2-7 better. This CDR3 region has 20 residues. Germline CDR1 and CDR2: SGHVS and FQNEAQ. CDR3 sequence (DNA): TGTGCCAGCAGCTTATTATCCCGGGCAGCGGGGGCCGGGCGCTCCTACGAGCAGTACTTC. Translated: CASSLLSRAAGAGRSYEQYF.

V usage is TRBV2 and J usage is TRBJ1-6; 7 bases match TRBD1. J was trimmed by 5 bases and V by 7 bases; bases with no gene match: 8. Per the germline V gene, CDR1 is SNHLY and CDR2 is FYNNEI. This CDR3 is 15 amino acids long. The CDR3 DNA reads TGTGCCAGCATAAGAGGGGGCGTCAATAATTCACCCCTCCACTTT. Protein sequence: CASIRGGVNNSPLHF.

The chain is built from TRBV4-1 and TRBJ2-3, with 10 bases fitting TRBD2. Trimming took 4 bases from V and 1 from J; bases not matched to a gene: 8. This CDR3 comprises 17 residues. Germline V gene sequence: CDR1 MGHRA, CDR2 YSYEKL. CDR3 sequence: CASSRWVAGGGTDTQYF. CDR3 DNA: TGCGCCAGCAGCCGCTGGGTAGCGGGAGGTGGCACAGATACGCAGTATTTT.

V and J are TRBV6-4 and TRBJ1-2, with 8 bases identical to TRBD1. Germline V lookup: CDR1 MRHNA, CDR2 SNTAGT. V shed 6 bases and J 3 bases; nucleotides not matched to a gene: 18. This CDR3 contains 18 residues. This CDR3 is CASRVSGTGSGGYYGYTF. CDR3 DNA sequence: TGTGCCAGCAGGGTCTCCGGGACAGGATCCGGGGGATACTATGGCTACACCTTC.

The V and J genes are TRBV29-1 and TRBJ2-2, with 12 bases identical to TRBD2. V shed 6 bases, J shed 4 bases, and the junction held 12 bases outside the gene matches. CDR1 and CDR2 from the germline V gene are SQVTM and ANQGSEA. The CDR3 totals 17 residues. The chain's CDR3 is CSVRLAGDQGSTGELFF. CDR3 DNA: TGCAGCGTCCGACTAGCGGGGGACCAGGGGTCCACCGGGGAGCTGTTTTTT.

This clone was detected a few times. Additional DNA sequences in this sample encode the identical CDR3. The chain combines TRBV10-3 with TRBJ1-1; D possibly corresponds to TRBD1 (5 bases). V was shortened by 0 bases and J by 7 bases, with 18 bases between the two germline ends. CDR1 is ENHRY, CDR2 SYGVKD, per germline. The CDR3 covers 16 residues. In DNA, the CDR3 is TGTGCCATCAGTGAGTCAATCGGGCGGGGGGGGTATGAAGCTTTCTTT. Protein product: CAISESIGRGGYEAFF.

The chain recombines TRBV9 with TRBJ2-1; TRBD2 agrees at 7 bases. The germline V gene encodes CDR1 SGDLS and CDR2 YYNGEE. V shed 4 bases and J 8 bases; nucleotides not matched to a gene: 9. The CDR3 spans 14 residues. This CDR3 is CASSHGTIRDEQFF. The CDR3 coding sequence is TGTGCCAGCAGCCACGGGACTATAAGGGATGAGCAGTTCTTC. Based on the CDR3 plus reference TRBV9 and TRBJ2-1, the full variable domain is DSGVTQTPKHLITATGQRVTLRCSPRSGDLSVYWYQQSLDQGLQFLIQYYNGEERAKGNILERFSAQQFPDLHSELNLSSLELGDSALYFCASSHGTIRDEQFFGPGTRLTVL.

The chain carries TRBV5-1 and TRBJ2-7, with 7 bases lining up with TRBD1. CDR1 and CDR2 (germline): SGHRS, YFSETQ. The CDR3 loop spans 13 amino acids. The ends lost 1 base at V and 6 bases at J; junction bases unmatched: 4. DNA for the CDR3: TGCGCCAGCAGCTTGCGGCAGGGGGTCGAGCAGTACTTC. As protein: CASSLRQGVEQYF.

This clone was seen only a few times. The V call is TRBV4-2, the J call TRBJ2-2; unclear D gene. Germline V gives CDR1 LGHNA, CDR2 YNFKEQ. Trimming cost V 0 bases and J 8 bases, with 7 bases left between them. The CDR3 extends over 13 amino acids. CDR3 loop: CASSQEVTGELFF. The CDR3 region has the DNA TGTGCCAGCAGCCAAGAAGTGACAGGGGAGCTGTTTTTT.

A word on this clone: The junction shows a germline mismatch at one end, possibly a read error. This chain joins TRBV25-1 and TRBJ2-1; D not certain. The CDR3 totals 14 residues. Germline V gene data show CDR1 as MGHDK and CDR2 as SYGVNS. The CDR3 spells CASSEYASQDEQLF. CDR3 nucleotides: TGTGCCAGCAGTGAATATGCCTCCCAGGATGAGCAGCTCTTC.